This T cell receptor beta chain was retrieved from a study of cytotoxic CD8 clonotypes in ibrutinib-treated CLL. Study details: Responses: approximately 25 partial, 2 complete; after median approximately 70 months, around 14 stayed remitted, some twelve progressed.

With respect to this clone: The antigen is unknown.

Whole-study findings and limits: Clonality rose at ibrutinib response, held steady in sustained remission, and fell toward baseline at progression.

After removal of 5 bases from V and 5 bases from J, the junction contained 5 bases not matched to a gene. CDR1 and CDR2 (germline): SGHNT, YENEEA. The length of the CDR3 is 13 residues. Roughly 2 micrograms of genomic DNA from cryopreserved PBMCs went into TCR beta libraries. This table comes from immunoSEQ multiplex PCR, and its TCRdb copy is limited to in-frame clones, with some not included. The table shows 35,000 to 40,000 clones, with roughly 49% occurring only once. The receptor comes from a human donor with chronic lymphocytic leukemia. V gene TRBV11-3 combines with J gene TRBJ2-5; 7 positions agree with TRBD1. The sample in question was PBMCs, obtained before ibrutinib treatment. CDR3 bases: TGTGCCAGCAGCACCTTGACAGGGGAGACCCAGTACTTC. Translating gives CASSTLTGETQYF. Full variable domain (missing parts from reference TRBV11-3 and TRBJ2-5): EAGVVQSPRYKIIEKKQPVAFWCNPISGHNTLYWYLQNLGQGPELLIRYENEEAVDDSQLPKDRFSAERLKGVDSTLKIQPAELGDSAVYLCASSTLTGETQYFGPGTRLLVL.